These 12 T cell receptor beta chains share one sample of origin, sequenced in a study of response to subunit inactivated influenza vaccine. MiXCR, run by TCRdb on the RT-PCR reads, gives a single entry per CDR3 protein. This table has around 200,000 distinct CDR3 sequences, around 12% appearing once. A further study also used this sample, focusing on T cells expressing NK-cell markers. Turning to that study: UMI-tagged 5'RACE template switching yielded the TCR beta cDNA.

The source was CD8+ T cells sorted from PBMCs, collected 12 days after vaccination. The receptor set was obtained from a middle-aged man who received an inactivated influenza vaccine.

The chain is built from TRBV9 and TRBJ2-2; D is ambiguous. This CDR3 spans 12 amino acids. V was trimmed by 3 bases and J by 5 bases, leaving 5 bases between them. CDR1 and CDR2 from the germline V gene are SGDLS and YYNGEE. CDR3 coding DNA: TGTGCCAGCAGCGCATATACCGGGGAGCTGTTTTTT. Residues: CASSAYTGELFF.

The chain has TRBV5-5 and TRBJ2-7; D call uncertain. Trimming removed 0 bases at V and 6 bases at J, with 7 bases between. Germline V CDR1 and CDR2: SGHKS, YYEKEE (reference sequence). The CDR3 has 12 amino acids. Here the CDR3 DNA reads TGTGCCAGCAGCTTGGAAGCCCCCGAGCAGTACTTC. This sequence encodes CASSLEAPEQYF. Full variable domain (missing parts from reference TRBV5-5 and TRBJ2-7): DAGVTQSPTHLIKTRGQQVTLRCSPISGHKSVSWYQQVLGQGPQFIFQYYEKEERGRGNFPDRFSARQFPNYSSELNVNALLLGDSALYLCASSLEAPEQYFGPGTRLTVT.

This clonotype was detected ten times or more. This chain's CDR3 is CSARGTNSGAYEQYF. CDR3 DNA sequence: TGCAGTGCTAGAGGGACAAATTCAGGTGCTTACGAGCAGTACTTC. This chain links TRBV20-1 with TRBJ2-7; possible D gene TRBD1, 5 bases. The V gene's germline CDR1 is DFQATT and CDR2 SNEGSKA (reference sequence). V lost 1 base and J lost 4, with 17 bases in between. This CDR3 region has 15 residues.

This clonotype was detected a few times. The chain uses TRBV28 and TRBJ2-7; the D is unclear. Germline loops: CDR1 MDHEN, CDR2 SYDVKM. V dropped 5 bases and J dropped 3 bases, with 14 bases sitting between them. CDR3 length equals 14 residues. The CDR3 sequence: CASSLLLGDYEQYF. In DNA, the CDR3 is TGTGCCAGCAGTCTGCTCCTTGGGGACTACGAGCAGTACTTC.

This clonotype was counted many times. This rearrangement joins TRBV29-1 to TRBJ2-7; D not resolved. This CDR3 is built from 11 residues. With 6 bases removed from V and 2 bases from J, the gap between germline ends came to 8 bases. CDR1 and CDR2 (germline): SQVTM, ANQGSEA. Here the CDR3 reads CSVSQAYEQYF. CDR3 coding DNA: TGCAGCGTGAGCCAGGCCTACGAGCAGTACTTC.

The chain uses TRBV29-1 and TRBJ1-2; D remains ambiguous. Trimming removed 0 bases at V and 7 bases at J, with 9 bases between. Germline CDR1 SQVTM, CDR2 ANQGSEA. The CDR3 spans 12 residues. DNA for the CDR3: TGCAGCGTTGAAGACGTAGGGTCTGGCTACACCTTC. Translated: CSVEDVGSGYTF.

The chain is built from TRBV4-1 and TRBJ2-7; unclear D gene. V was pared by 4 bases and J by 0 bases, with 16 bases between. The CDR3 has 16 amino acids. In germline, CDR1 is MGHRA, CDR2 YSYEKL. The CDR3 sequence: CASSPTRGRSSYEQYF. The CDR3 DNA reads TGCGCCAGCAGCCCAACACGCGGCAGGAGCTCCTACGAGCAGTACTTC.

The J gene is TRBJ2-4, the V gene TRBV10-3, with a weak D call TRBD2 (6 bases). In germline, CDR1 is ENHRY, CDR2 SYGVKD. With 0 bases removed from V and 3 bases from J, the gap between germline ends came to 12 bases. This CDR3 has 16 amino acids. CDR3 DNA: TGTGCCATCAGTGAGTCGGGGGAGGTGATCAAAAACATTCAGTACTTC. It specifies CAISESGEVIKNIQYF.

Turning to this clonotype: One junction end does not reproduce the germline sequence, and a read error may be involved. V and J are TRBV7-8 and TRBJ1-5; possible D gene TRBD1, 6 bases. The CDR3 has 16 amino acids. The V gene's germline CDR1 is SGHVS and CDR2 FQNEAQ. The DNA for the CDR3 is TGTGCCAGCAGCTCGGGGGCGGGAGGGAGCAATCAGCCCCAGCGTTTT. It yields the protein CASSSGAGGSNQPQRF.

Here the CDR3 DNA reads TGTGCCAGCAGCTTCTACAGGGCGCACTACGAGCAGTACTTC. Protein: CASSFYRAHYEQYF. V is TRBV7-2 and J is TRBJ2-7, with D tentatively TRBD1 (6 bases). Trimming left V 3 bases short and J 3 bases short, with 12 bases between. This CDR3 has 14 residues. CDR1 is SGHTA and CDR2 is FQGNSA in the germline V gene.

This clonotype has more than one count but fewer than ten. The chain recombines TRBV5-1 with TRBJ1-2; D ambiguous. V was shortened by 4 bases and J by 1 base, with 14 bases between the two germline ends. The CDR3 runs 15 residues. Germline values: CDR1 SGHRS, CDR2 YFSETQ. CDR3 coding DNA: TGCGCCAGCAGCACCAGTCCGACGGTTAACTATGGCTACACCTTC. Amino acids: CASSTSPTVNYGYTF.

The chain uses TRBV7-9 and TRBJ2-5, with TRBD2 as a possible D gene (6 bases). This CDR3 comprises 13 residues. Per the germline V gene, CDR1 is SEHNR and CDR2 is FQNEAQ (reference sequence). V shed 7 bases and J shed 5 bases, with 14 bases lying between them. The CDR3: CASMGGTWETQYF. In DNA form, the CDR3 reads TGTGCCAGCATGGGCGGGACCTGGGAGACCCAGTACTTC.